These 23 T cell receptor beta chains were sequenced from one sample in a study of T-cell memory formation after mild COVID-19. From the 5' RACE reads, TCRdb called clonotypes with MiXCR, one entry per CDR3 protein. The repertoire holds over 150,000 distinct CDR3 sequences, with 20% to 25% as singletons. Sequencing was carried out using PBMCs or a T cell subset sorted from them (not recorded which). All receptors derive from an adult woman who had mild COVID-19 (a few samples of this study predate the infection). Cell type and time point are not known.

V is TRBV6-5 and J is TRBJ2-7; D unclear. Trimming cost V 0 bases and J 5 bases, with 8 bases left between them. Germline assignment: CDR1 MNHEY and CDR2 SVGAGI. The CDR3 is made up of 13 amino acids. Here the CDR3 DNA reads TGTGCCAGCAGTTACTCGGAGCGTAACGAGCAGTACTTC. Translated: CASSYSERNEQYF.

This chain uses TRBV4-3 with TRBJ1-2, with 11 bases lining up with TRBD1. V dropped 5 bases and J dropped 0; count of bases not matched to a gene: 8. CDR3 length: 17 amino acids. Germline assignment: CDR1 LGHNA and CDR2 YSLEER. The CDR3 reads CASSLDRGPPANYGYTF. DNA of the CDR3: TGCGCCAGCAGCTTGGACAGGGGGCCACCTGCTAACTATGGCTACACCTTC.

This chain uses TRBV24-1 with TRBJ2-3, with D tentatively TRBD2 (6 bases). The CDR3 is 15 residues long. Germline loops: CDR1 KGHDR, CDR2 SFDVKD. Trimming removed 1 base at V and 4 bases at J, with 11 bases between. The CDR3 loop is CATSDFTSTADTQYF. CDR3 DNA sequence: TGTGCCACCAGTGATTTTACTAGCACAGCAGATACGCAGTATTTT.

The sample holds a few counts of this clonotype. The genes are TRBV5-6 and TRBJ2-7; no firm D call. V was clipped by 7 bases and J by 6 bases, with 8 bases between them. Germline CDR1 and CDR2: SGHDT and YYEEEE. The CDR3 contains 10 residues. CDR3 protein: CASPVCEQYF. CDR3 sequence (DNA): TGTGCCAGCCCGGTATGCGAGCAGTACTTC.

The rearrangement links TRBV7-6 to TRBJ2-5; TRBD2 aligns across 9 bases. This CDR3 is built from 15 residues. Germline CDR1 is SGHVS and CDR2 is FNYEAQ. V lost 3 bases and J lost 4; bases outside the gene matches: 6. This CDR3 reads CASSFPGLAGETQYF. CDR3 nucleotide sequence: TGTGCCAGCAGCTTCCCGGGACTAGCTGGAGAGACCCAGTACTTC.

The chain carries TRBV11-3 and TRBJ1-1; the D gene is possibly TRBD1 (5 bases). The V gene's germline CDR1 is SGHNT and CDR2 YENEEA. This CDR3 has 14 amino acids. The V end was cut by 5 bases, the J end by 5 bases, with 15 bases between. Written as DNA, the CDR3 is TGTGCCAGCAGCATAGGGACGGGGGATACTGAAGCTTTCTTT. The encoded protein is CASSIGTGDTEAFF.

The CDR3 nucleotides are TGTGCCATCAGTGAGTCGGGAGGAGACTACGAGCAGTACTTC. Translating it yields CAISESGGDYEQYF. This chain connects TRBV10-3 to TRBJ2-7; TRBD2 is a possible D gene (6 bases). V was clipped by 0 bases and J by 3 bases, with 9 bases between them. Germline V gene sequence: CDR1 ENHRY, CDR2 SYGVKD. This CDR3 is built from 14 residues.

This clonotype was found a few times. The chain is built from TRBV5-1 and TRBJ2-3; 7 bases match TRBD2. The germline CDR1 and CDR2 sequences are SGHRS and YFSETQ. The CDR3 is 14 residues long. V was clipped by 7 bases and J by 1 base; unmatched bases: 6. This CDR3 is CASGSGTRTDTQYF. In DNA form, the CDR3 reads TGCGCCAGCGGAAGCGGGACTCGCACAGATACGCAGTATTTT.

Only a few counts were recorded for this clonotype. The chain carries TRBV20-1 and TRBJ2-2; 9 bases are shared with TRBD2. CDR1 is DFQATT and CDR2 is SNEGSKA in the germline V gene (reference sequence). Losses at the gene ends were 3 bases for V and 4 bases for J; bases not matched to a gene: 6. The CDR3 runs 15 residues. This CDR3 is CSARGTSGFTGELFF. In DNA form, the CDR3 reads TGCAGTGCTAGGGGTACTAGCGGGTTCACCGGGGAGCTGTTTTTT.

The V and J genes are TRBV15 and TRBJ2-3; 9 positions match TRBD2. CDR1 and CDR2 from the germline V gene are LNHNV and YYDKDF (reference sequence). This CDR3 has 21 residues. Trimming cost V 0 bases and J 0 bases; bases outside gene matches: 16. CDR3 amino acids: CATSRDRLAGGQEGSTDTQYF. The CDR3 region has the DNA TGTGCCACCAGCAGAGATCGGCTCGCGGGGGGGCAAGAAGGTAGCACAGATACGCAGTATTTT.

This clonotype was counted a single time. The CDR3 DNA is TGTGCCAGCAGTTTCGGAGCGGGAGATTTTCACAATGAGCAGTTCTTC. Amino acid sequence: CASSFGAGDFHNEQFF. The chain uses TRBV12-3 or TRBV12-4 and TRBJ2-1, with 8 bases aligning to TRBD2. The CDR3 has 16 amino acids. Trimming took 3 bases from V and 5 from J; bases not matched to a gene: 9.

The genes are TRBV13 and TRBJ2-7; no reliable D call. Per the germline V gene, CDR1 is PRHDT and CDR2 is FYEKMQ (reference sequence). This CDR3 is 15 amino acids long. Trimming took 3 bases from V and 0 from J, leaving 12 bases between them. The CDR3 loop is CASSFLSMSSYEQYF. As DNA, the CDR3 is TGTGCCAGCAGCTTCCTTAGCATGAGCTCCTACGAGCAGTACTTC.

The gene calls are TRBV7-9 and TRBJ1-1; TRBD1 is a possible D gene (6 bases). The CDR3 is made up of 18 amino acids. Germline V lookup: CDR1 SEHNR, CDR2 FQNEAQ (reference sequence). Trimming took off 5 bases at V and 0 bases at J, with 22 bases between the two ends. CDR3 region: CASSALPGQNGMNTEAFF. For the CDR3, the DNA is TGTGCCAGCAGCGCACTCCCCGGACAGAATGGCATGAACACTGAAGCTTTCTTT.

This sequence joins TRBV7-9 and TRBJ2-1, with 9 bases identical to TRBD1. The CDR3 totals 15 residues. Per the germline V gene, CDR1 is SEHNR and CDR2 is FQNEAQ (reference sequence). V lost 4 bases and J lost 5; bases outside the gene matches: 6. CDR3 DNA: TGTGCCAGCAGCTCAGACAGGGGGTTTCACAATGAGCAGTTCTTC. Protein sequence: CASSSDRGFHNEQFF.

The J gene is TRBJ1-2, the V gene TRBV7-9, with 8 bases fitting TRBD1. The CDR3 has 15 amino acids. V was clipped by 1 base and J by 4 bases; unmatched bases: 5. From germline, CDR1 is SEHNR and CDR2 FQNEAQ (reference sequence). In DNA, the CDR3 is TGTGCCAGCAGCTTAGGAGGACAGGGAGGCTATGGCTACACCTTC. Its translation: CASSLGGQGGYGYTF.

This clonotype was counted only a few times. The rearrangement joins TRBV21-1 to TRBJ1-5. TRBV21-1 is an annotated pseudogene. This CDR3 has 21 residues. In nucleotides, the CDR3 is TGTGCCAGCAGCAAAGCGCTTACTCCGCCCCTAGTGAGGGCCTCGATCGTGCCCCAGCATTTT. It translates to CASSKALTPPLVRASIVPQHF.

There are a few counts of this clonotype. The rearrangement uses TRBV7-9 and TRBJ2-7, with TRBD1 matching 8 bases. The length of the CDR3 is 15 residues. V shed 7 bases and J 4 bases; nucleotides not matched to a gene: 12. CDR1 SEHNR and CDR2 FQNEAQ come from the germline V gene (reference sequence). Here the CDR3 reads CASTSGQGEEYEQYF. The CDR3 bases are TGTGCCAGCACCTCAGGACAGGGAGAGGAATACGAGCAGTACTTC.

J is TRBJ2-7 and V is TRBV12-3 or TRBV12-4; 8 nucleotides align to TRBD1. The ends lost 4 bases at V and 4 bases at J; junction bases unmatched: 6. CDR3 length: 14 residues. For the CDR3, the DNA is TGTGCCAGCAGTTCGACAGGGGCCCCATACGAGCAGTACTTC. Amino acids: CASSSTGAPYEQYF.

This clonotype occurred a few times. The chain is built from TRBV6-5 and TRBJ1-6; D not certain. The CDR3 consists of 14 residues. CDR1 is MNHEY, CDR2 SVGAGI, per germline. V was trimmed by 2 bases and J by 9 bases, leaving 11 bases between them. In DNA, the CDR3 is TGTGCCAGCAGTTACAAGGGATTGGGTTCACCCCTCCACTTT. Its translation: CASSYKGLGSPLHF.

This clonotype has a count of ten or more. The chain carries TRBV29-1 and TRBJ2-7; D is possibly TRBD2 (6 bases). The CDR3 loop spans 14 amino acids. Trimming stripped 5 bases from V and 5 bases from J, with 19 bases between. Germline V gene sequence: CDR1 SQVTM, CDR2 ANQGSEA. Here the CDR3 reads CSVRSGIPGDEQYF. CDR3 sequence (DNA): TGCAGCGTTCGCTCCGGGATTCCGGGGGACGAGCAGTACTTC.

This rearrangement joins TRBV27 to TRBJ1-6, with D unresolved. Trimming removed 5 bases from V and 0 bases from J, with 17 bases in between. Germline V gives CDR1 MNHEY, CDR2 SMNVEV (reference sequence). The CDR3 is 18 amino acids. The chain's CDR3 is CASSPRHPRSSYNSPLHF. Written as DNA, the CDR3 is TGTGCCAGCAGTCCGAGACACCCTAGGAGCTCCTATAATTCACCCCTCCACTTT.

V and J are TRBV7-8 and TRBJ2-5; 10 nucleotides match TRBD1. V lost 3 bases, J lost 0 bases, and 13 bases stayed unmatched. Germline V gene data show CDR1 as SGHVS and CDR2 as FQNEAQ. The CDR3 loop spans 19 amino acids. The DNA of the CDR3 is TGTGCCAGCAGCTTCTCAGGGACAGGGGACGAGGAAAACCAAGAGACCCAGTACTTC. It translates to CASSFSGTGDEENQETQYF.

This clonotype was counted a few times. This chain connects TRBV7-8 to TRBJ2-7; 7 nucleotides align to TRBD1. The CDR3 loop spans 14 amino acids. V shed 4 bases, J shed 1 base, and the junction held 4 bases outside the gene matches. The V gene's germline CDR1 is SGHVS and CDR2 FQNEAQ. The CDR3 DNA sequence: TGTGCCAGCAGCTACCCGACAGGGTCCTACGAGCAGTACTTC. Its translation: CASSYPTGSYEQYF. Based on the CDR3 plus reference TRBV7-8 and TRBJ2-7, the full variable domain is GAGVSQSPRYKVAKRGQDVALRCDPISGHVSLFWYQQALGQGPEFLTYFQNEAQLDKSGLPSDRFFAERPEGSVSTLKIQRTQQEDSAVYLCASSYPTGSYEQYFGPGTRLTVT.